This entry lists 12 T cell receptor beta chains sequenced from one sample in a study of blood T cell repertoires in COVID-19. Measured with immunoSEQ multiplex PCR; TCRdb has only the in-frame clones, and not every one. This sample has roughly 220,000 clones, with about nine tenths found just once. The sample comprised PBMCs or T cells enriched from blood (not recorded which). These TCRs come from a woman aged 35 to 49 with acute COVID-19.

The V and J genes are TRBV18 and TRBJ2-3, with 9 bases that match TRBD1. The germline V gene encodes CDR1 KGHSH and CDR2 LQKENI. Trimming took 3 bases from V and 2 from J; bases not matched to a gene: 6. The CDR3 length is 16 residues. The CDR3 nucleotides read TGTGCCAGCTCACCTTTGGGACAGGGAGACACAGATACGCAGTATTTT. This gives the protein CASSPLGQGDTDTQYF.

This chain connects TRBV13 to TRBJ1-2; 7 bases fit TRBD1. Germline CDR1 is PRHDT and CDR2 is FYEKMQ (reference sequence). The CDR3 has 16 amino acids. Unmatched junction bases numbered 11, after V lost 4 bases and J lost 3 bases. CDR3 residues: CASSSSRTGIYYGYTF. The CDR3 DNA follows: TGTGCCAGCAGCTCATCTAGGACAGGTATTTACTATGGCTACACCTTC.

This chain joins TRBV29-1 and TRBJ1-1, with D perhaps TRBD1 (5 bases). Germline-derived CDR1 and CDR2 are SQVTM and ANQGSEA. The CDR3 loop spans 10 amino acids. Trimming left V 7 bases short and J 5 bases short, with 8 bases between. The CDR3 region is CSGGRTEAFF. CDR3 DNA: TGCAGCGGGGGGAGGACTGAAGCTTTCTTT.

This chain uses TRBV5-1 with TRBJ1-6, with 11 bases aligning to TRBD1. The germline gives CDR1 SGHRS, CDR2 YFSETQ. CDR3 length equals 18 residues. J lost 0 bases, V lost 3 bases, and 5 bases had no gene match. CDR3 nucleotides: TGCGCCAGCAGCTATTACGGACAGGGGGCCTCCTATAATTCACCCCTCCACTTT. Translating gives CASSYYGQGASYNSPLHF. The full variable domain, in which reference TRBV5-1 and TRBJ1-6 provide the parts outside the CDR3, is KAGVTQTPRYLIKTRGQQVTLSCSPISGHRSVSWYQQTPGQGLQFLFEYFSETQRNKGNFPGRFSGRQFSNSRSEMNVSTLELGDSALYLCASSYYGQGASYNSPLHFGNGTRLTVT.

This clone was seen a few times. The chain has TRBV13 and TRBJ1-2; the match to TRBD1 covers 8 bases. Germline CDR1 PRHDT, CDR2 FYEKMQ (reference sequence). V lost 5 bases and J lost 7; bases outside the gene matches: 9. This CDR3 has 14 residues. For the CDR3, the DNA is TGTGCCAGCAGCCCTTGGACAGGGCTCGGTGGCTACACCTTC. This gives the protein CASSPWTGLGGYTF.

This clone was counted between two and nine times. The chain is built from TRBV30 and TRBJ1-6; TRBD1 matches at 10 bases. The junction had 7 bases not matched to a gene; V was cut back by 5 bases and J by 6 bases. Germline values: CDR1 GTSNPN, CDR2 SVGIG (reference sequence). The CDR3 has 15 amino acids. CDR3 sequence (DNA): TGTGCCTGGGGACGGGACAGGGGCCTTAATTCACCCCTCCACTTT. Its protein is CAWGRDRGLNSPLHF.

This chain connects TRBV5-8 to TRBJ1-4, with 8 bases matching TRBD1. The CDR3 length is 16 residues. The V and J ends lost 4 bases and 4 bases, in that order; junction bases with no gene match: 9. Germline CDR1 SGHTS, CDR2 YDEGEE. CDR3 protein: CASSRGQVRDNEKLFF. The CDR3 DNA reads as TGTGCCAGCAGCAGGGGACAGGTTCGTGATAATGAAAAACTGTTTTTT.

This chain connects TRBV7-9 to TRBJ2-3; 9 nucleotides match TRBD1. This CDR3 is 15 amino acids long. Trimming at V came to 8 bases and at J to 4 bases, leaving 10 bases not matched to a gene. Germline CDR1 SEHNR, CDR2 FQNEAQ (reference sequence). The CDR3 DNA sequence: TGTGCCAGCTCCACCGGGACAGGGTACGCAGATACGCAGTATTTT. Encoded protein: CASSTGTGYADTQYF.

This clone was seen more than once but under ten times. This sequence joins TRBV5-1 and TRBJ1-1, with D unclear. CDR3 length: 14 amino acids. Trimming took 1 base from V and 2 from J, leaving 9 bases between them. Germline V gene sequence: CDR1 SGHRS, CDR2 YFSETQ. The CDR3 here is CASSLTAYNTEAFF. The CDR3 bases are TGCGCCAGCAGCTTGACAGCCTATAACACTGAAGCTTTCTTT.

The J gene is TRBJ1-2, the V gene TRBV7-2, with 8 bases aligning to TRBD1. Germline values: CDR1 SGHTA, CDR2 FQGNSA. This CDR3 has 14 amino acids. J lost 11 bases, V lost 0 bases, and 8 bases had no gene match. The CDR3 DNA follows: TGTGCCAGCAGCTTAGCAGGACAGGGCATTGGGTACACCTTC. Its translation: CASSLAGQGIGYTF.

The chain has TRBV7-6 and TRBJ2-2, with 9 bases lining up with TRBD1. Germline assignment: CDR1 SGHVS and CDR2 FNYEAQ. Trimming cost V 2 bases and J 0 bases; bases outside gene matches: 1. CDR3 length: 16 amino acids. CDR3 coding DNA: TGTGCCAGCAGCTTATGGGACAGGGCGAACACCGGGGAGCTGTTTTTT. Translated: CASSLWDRANTGELFF.

The chain couples TRBV6-5 to TRBJ2-7; 8 bases are a match to TRBD1. The CDR3 length is 15 residues. Germline V gene data show CDR1 as MNHEY and CDR2 as SVGAGI. Trimming removed 5 bases from V and 7 bases from J; junction bases left unmatched: 13. Here the CDR3 DNA reads TGTGCCAGCAGTACCGGGACAGGACAAGGAAGGGAGCAGTACTTC. It specifies CASSTGTGQGREQYF.